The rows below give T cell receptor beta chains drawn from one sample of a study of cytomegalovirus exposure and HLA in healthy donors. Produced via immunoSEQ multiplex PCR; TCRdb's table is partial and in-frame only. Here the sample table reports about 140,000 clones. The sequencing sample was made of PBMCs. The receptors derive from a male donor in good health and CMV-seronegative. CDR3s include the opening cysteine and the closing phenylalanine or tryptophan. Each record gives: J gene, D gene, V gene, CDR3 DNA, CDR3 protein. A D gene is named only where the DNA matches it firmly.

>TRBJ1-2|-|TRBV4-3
TGCGCCAGCAGCCAAGGAAGGGGCAGTCTTTCGCTCTATGGCTACACCTTC
CASSQGRGSLSLYGYTF
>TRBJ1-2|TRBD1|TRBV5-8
TGTGCCAGCAACCTCAGGGGGCGCGGCTATGGCTACACCTTC
CASNLRGRGYGYTF
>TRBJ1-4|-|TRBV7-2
TGTGCCAGCAGCTCCCCAAATACAGGGGAAAAACTGTTTTTT
CASSSPNTGEKLFF
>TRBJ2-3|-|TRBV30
TGTGCCTGGACCCCGGACCAGGGGACAGATACGCAGTATTTT
CAWTPDQGTDTQYF
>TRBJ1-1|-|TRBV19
TGTGCCATATTGCGGGGAGAGAAAGCTTTCTTT
CAILRGEKAFF
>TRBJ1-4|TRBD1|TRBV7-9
TGTGCCAGCAGCTTCCAGGGGGCAACTAATGAAAAACTGTTTTTT
CASSFQGATNEKLFF
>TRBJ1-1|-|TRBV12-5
TGTGCTAGTGGGGGAGGGTCGGCAGCTTTCTTT
CASGGGSAAFF
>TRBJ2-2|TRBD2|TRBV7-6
TGTGCCAGCAGCTTAGCCAGCGGGAGGAACACCGGGGAGCTGTTTTTT
CASSLASGRNTGELFF
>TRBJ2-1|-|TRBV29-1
TGCAGCGTTTTAGAGCGAAAAACCTACAATGAGCAGTTCTTC
CSVLERKTYNEQFF
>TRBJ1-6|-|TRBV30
TGTGCCTGGAGTGTGCAGGGTGGTTCACCCCTCCACTTT
CAWSVQGGSPLHF
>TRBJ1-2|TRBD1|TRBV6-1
TGTGCCAGCAGTGAACAGACAGGGTTTGGAGGCTACACCTTC
CASSEQTGFGGYTF
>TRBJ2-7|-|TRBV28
TGTGCCAGCAGTTTTCACCCCAGGGATGGTTCCTACGAGCAGTACTTC
CASSFHPRDGSYEQYF
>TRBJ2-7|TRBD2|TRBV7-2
TGTGCCAGCAGCCCCATCCGAACATGGACTAGCGGAGGGATCGAGCAGTACTTC
CASSPIRTWTSGGIEQYF
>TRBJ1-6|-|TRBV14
TGTGCCAGCAGCCAAGCCCCGGTCAGGGGCTGGAATTCACCCCTCCACTTT
CASSQAPVRGWNSPLHF
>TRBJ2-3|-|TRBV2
TGTGCCAGCAGTGAAGCCCGCAGCAGGGCAGATACGCAGTATTTT
CASSEARSRADTQYF
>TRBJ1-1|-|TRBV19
TGTGCCAGTACAATCAGGGGATGGATGAACACTGAAGCTTTCTTT
CASTIRGWMNTEAFF
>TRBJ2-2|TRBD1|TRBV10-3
TGTGCCATCACGCCCGGTAGGACAGGGAGCGCCGGGGAGCTGTTTTTT
CAITPGRTGSAGELFF
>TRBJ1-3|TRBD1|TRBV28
TGTGCCAGCAGTCCCCGGGGACAGGGGGCTTACACCATATATTTT
CASSPRGQGAYTIYF
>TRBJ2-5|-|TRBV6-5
TGTGCCAGCAGGGAGCTAGCGTCGGAGACCCAGTACTTC
CASRELASETQYF
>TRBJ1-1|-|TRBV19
TGTGCCAGTAGTACCACACGGGGGGCTATCGCTGAAGCTTTCTTT
CASSTTRGAIAEAFF
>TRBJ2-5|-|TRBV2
TGTGCCAGCAGTGAACAGGAGACCCAGTACTTC
CASSEQETQYF
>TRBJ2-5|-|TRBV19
TGTGCCAGTAGTATTCAAGGGACTCAAGAGACCCAGTACTTC
CASSIQGTQETQYF